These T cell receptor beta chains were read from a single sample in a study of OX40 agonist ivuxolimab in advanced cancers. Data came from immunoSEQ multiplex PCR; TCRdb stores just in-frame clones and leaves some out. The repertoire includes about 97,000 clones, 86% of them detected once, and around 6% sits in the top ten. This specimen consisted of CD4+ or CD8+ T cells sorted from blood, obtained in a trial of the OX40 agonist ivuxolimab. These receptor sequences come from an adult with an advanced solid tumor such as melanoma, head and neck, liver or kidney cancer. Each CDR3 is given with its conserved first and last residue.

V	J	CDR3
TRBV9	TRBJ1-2	CASSASTGTYGYTF
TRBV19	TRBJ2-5	CASSIEHQQETQYF
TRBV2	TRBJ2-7	CASIGASGNYEQYF
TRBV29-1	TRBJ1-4	CSVGGITGLGEKLFF
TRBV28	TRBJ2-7	CASIHSTGNYEQYF
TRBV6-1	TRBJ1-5	CASTRGLEVNQPQHF
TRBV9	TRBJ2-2	CASSARAGAGELFF
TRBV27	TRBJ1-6	CASSEGFYNSPLHF
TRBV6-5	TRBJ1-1	CASTRGTEAFF
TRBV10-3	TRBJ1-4	CAISESRVAASANEKLFF
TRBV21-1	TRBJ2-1	CASTPRLAGHYNEQFF
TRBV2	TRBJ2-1	CASSEASGTPEGRFF
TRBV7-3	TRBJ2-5	CASSLLLGETQYF
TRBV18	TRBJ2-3	CASSPQGDTQYF